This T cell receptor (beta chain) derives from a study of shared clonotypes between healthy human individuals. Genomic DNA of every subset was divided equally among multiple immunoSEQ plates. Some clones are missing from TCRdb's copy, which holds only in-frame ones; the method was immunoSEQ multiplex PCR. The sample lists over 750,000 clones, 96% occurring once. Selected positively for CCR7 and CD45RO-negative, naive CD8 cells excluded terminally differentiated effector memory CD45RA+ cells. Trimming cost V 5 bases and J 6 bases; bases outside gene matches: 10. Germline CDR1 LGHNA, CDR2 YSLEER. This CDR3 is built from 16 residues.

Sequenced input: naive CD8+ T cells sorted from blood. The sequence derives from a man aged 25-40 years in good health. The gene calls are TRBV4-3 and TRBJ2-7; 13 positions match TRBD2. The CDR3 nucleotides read TGCGCCAGCAGCGCCCGACTAGCGGGAGGCCGGGGCGAGCAGTACTTC. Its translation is CASSARLAGGRGEQYF.